This entry features one T cell receptor (beta chain) sequence. This record belongs to a study of blood T cell repertoires in COVID-19. Turning to the study itself: Nucleic acid was either cDNA or gDNA, and it came from T cells, B-cell-depleted T cells, or PBMCs.

Trimming left V 4 bases short and J 9 bases short, with 14 bases between. The CDR3 runs 13 residues. Germline-derived CDR1 and CDR2 are SGHDN and FVKESK. In the original processing: Nucleated cell number was recorded as an estimate derived from reference gene primer amplification. Measured with immunoSEQ multiplex PCR; TCRdb has only the in-frame clones, and not every one. The V and J calls and clone size come from that table; D and trimming were worked out from the DNA. This sample has roughly 92,000 clones; roughly 86% occur once, and the top ten carry 10%. Sequencing was performed on peripheral blood. V and J are TRBV14 and TRBJ2-3; no definite D call. The sequence was collected from a man between 50 and 59 years old with acute or convalescent COVID-19. This CDR3 is CASSPNLLQTQYF. Written as DNA, the CDR3 is TGTGCCAGCAGCCCAAACCTCTTACAGACGCAGTATTTT.